The 23 T cell receptor beta chains listed next were all sequenced from one sample in a study of vaccination and CD4 T cells after COVID-19. These receptors are not linked to any known antigen. Treatment in this sample: roughly 10-day PBMC culture with coronavirus spike peptide pools or control peptides (ViraFEST assay). An Oncomine TCR Beta short-read assay was used to sequence the DNA from cultured CD4+ T cells. TCRdb reanalysed the PCR reads using MiXCR and keeps one entry per CDR3 protein. The sample consists of thousands of distinct CDR3 sequences, about 46% of them appearing once. The specimen sequenced was CD4+ T cells from blood, cultured in vitro. All receptors come from a human donor who had recovered from COVID-19.

This sequence joins TRBV18 and TRBJ1-1; tentatively, D is TRBD1 (6 bases). V was pared by 3 bases and J by 2 bases, with 7 bases between. CDR1 is KGHSH and CDR2 is LQKENI in the germline V gene. The CDR3 length is 13 residues. The CDR3 DNA reads as TGTGCCAGCTCACCGGGACACAACACTGAAGCTTTCTTT. Its translation is CASSPGHNTEAFF.

Here the CDR3 reads CASTTSPGGSTEAFF. The CDR3 DNA follows: TGTGCCAGCACCACATCACCAGGGGGGTCCACTGAAGCTTTCTTT. The rearrangement uses TRBV3-1 and TRBJ1-1; 7 nucleotides align to TRBD1. V shed 7 bases and J 4 bases; nucleotides not matched to a gene: 12. The CDR3 loop spans 15 amino acids. Germline CDR1 is LGHDT and CDR2 is YNNKEL (reference sequence).

The chain combines TRBV5-6 with TRBJ2-5, with D perhaps TRBD1 (7 bases). Germline values: CDR1 SGHDT, CDR2 YYEEEE. V was pared by 1 base and J by 0 bases, with 19 bases between. This CDR3 has 18 amino acids. In DNA, the CDR3 is TGTGCCAGCAGCTTGATTCCTCGGTCAGGGGGGTACCAAGAGACCCAGTACTTC. It encodes CASSLIPRSGGYQETQYF.

V gene TRBV2 combines with J gene TRBJ2-2, with 9 bases aligning to TRBD2. The germline V gene has CDR1 SNHLY and CDR2 FYNNEI. Trimming took 4 bases from V and 6 from J; bases not matched to a gene: 6. The CDR3 has 15 residues. The CDR3 spells CASSGGGGAAGELFF. In nucleotides, the CDR3 is TGTGCCAGCAGTGGCGGCGGGGGGGCGGCCGGGGAGCTGTTTTTT.

The chain links TRBV7-9 to TRBJ1-2; D remains unclear. CDR3 length equals 15 residues. Germline loops: CDR1 SEHNR, CDR2 FQNEAQ (reference sequence). Trimming removed 1 base from V and 5 bases from J, with 14 bases in between. CDR3 sequence: CASSLVGSGDYGYTF. CDR3 sequence (DNA): TGTGCCAGCAGCTTAGTTGGATCTGGGGATTATGGCTACACCTTC.

The chain carries TRBV29-1 and TRBJ1-2; D is perhaps TRBD1 (5 bases). The germline gives CDR1 SQVTM, CDR2 ANQGSEA. V was trimmed by 3 bases and J by 2 bases, leaving 13 bases between them. The CDR3 is 14 residues long. This chain's CDR3 is CSVEGVDRNYGYTF. In nucleotides, the CDR3 is TGCAGCGTTGAGGGGGTCGACAGAAACTATGGCTACACCTTC.

The rearrangement links TRBV6-1 to TRBJ1-2, with 9 bases aligning to TRBD1. Germline values: CDR1 MNHNS, CDR2 SASEGT. CDR3 length: 13 amino acids. V lost 7 bases to trimming and J lost 2 bases; unmatched junction nucleotides: 2. CDR3 residues: CASIGQGNYGYTF. The CDR3 DNA reads as TGTGCCAGCATCGGACAGGGGAACTATGGCTACACCTTC.

The gene calls are TRBV19 and TRBJ1-2, with D unclear. CDR3 length: 14 amino acids. CDR1 and CDR2 (germline): LNHDA, SQIVND (reference sequence). V was trimmed by 4 bases and J by 8 bases, leaving 17 bases between them. The CDR3 coding sequence is TGTGCCAGTAGTACGGGAGAACCGTTCTTGGGCTACACCTTC. As protein: CASSTGEPFLGYTF. Full variable domain (missing parts from reference TRBV19 and TRBJ1-2): DGGITQSPKYLFRKEGQNVTLSCEQNLNHDAMYWYRQDPGQGLRLIYYSQIVNDFQKGDIAEGYSVSREKKESFPLTVTSAQKNPTAFYLCASSTGEPFLGYTFGSGTRLTVV.

A few counts support this clonotype. V gene TRBV20-1 combines with J gene TRBJ1-2; TRBD1 is a possible D gene (5 bases). V shed 3 bases and J shed 11 bases, with 16 bases lying between them. The CDR3 totals 12 residues. The germline V gene encodes CDR1 DFQATT and CDR2 SNEGSKA (reference sequence). CDR3 protein: CSASQAGFGYTF. CDR3 DNA sequence: TGCAGTGCTAGCCAGGCAGGGTTCGGGTACACCTTC.

The gene calls are TRBV20-1 and TRBJ1-2, with a weak D call TRBD1 (6 bases). The V gene's germline CDR1 is DFQATT and CDR2 SNEGSKA (reference sequence). The CDR3 has 12 residues. V was shortened by 5 bases and J by 6 bases, with 13 bases between the two germline ends. The CDR3 loop is CSALQGEHGYTF. Here the CDR3 DNA reads TGCAGTGCTCTACAGGGAGAGCATGGCTACACCTTC.

The V and J genes are TRBV11-1 and TRBJ2-2; D is uncertain. This CDR3 comprises 18 residues. In germline, CDR1 is SGHAT, CDR2 FQDESV (reference sequence). Between the trimmed V and J ends, which lost 2 bases and 4 bases, there was a span of 20 bases. The CDR3 DNA reads as TGTGCCAGCAGCTTAAGATCTAGTTGGTCCTGGGGCACCGGGGAGCTGTTTTTT. Its protein is CASSLRSSWSWGTGELFF. Drawing the rest from reference TRBV11-1 and TRBJ2-2, the complete variable domain is EAEVAQSPRYKITEKSQAVAFWCDPISGHATLYWYRQILGQGPELLVQFQDESVVDDSQLPKDRFSAERLKGVDSTLKIQPAELGDSAMYLCASSLRSSWSWGTGELFFGEGSRLTVL.

This rearrangement joins TRBV9 to TRBJ2-7; 8 bases agree with TRBD1. Germline CDR1 and CDR2: SGDLS and YYNGEE. The CDR3 is 13 residues long. The trim removed 4 bases at V and 4 bases at J, leaving 4 bases unmatched. As DNA, the CDR3 is TGTGCCAGCAGCTCCAGGACAGGGTACGAGCAGTACTTC. Translating gives CASSSRTGYEQYF.

V gene TRBV2 combines with J gene TRBJ2-2; D assignment may be TRBD1 or TRBD2 (5 bases each). Germline CDR1 is SNHLY and CDR2 is FYNNEI. This CDR3 is built from 15 residues. Trimming removed 4 bases from V and 4 bases from J, with 13 bases in between. CDR3 in amino acids: CASSGSGAVTGELFF. The CDR3 DNA reads TGTGCCAGCAGTGGTTCCGGGGCGGTCACCGGGGAGCTGTTTTTT. The variable domain in full, with the rest retrieved from reference TRBV2 and TRBJ2-2, is EPEVTQTPSHQVTQMGQEVILRCVPISNHLYFYWYRQILGQKVEFLVSFYNNEISEKSEIFDDQFSVERPDGSNFTLKIRSTKLEDSAMYFCASSGSGAVTGELFFGEGSRLTVL.

This clonotype is classed as medium-sized. The chain joins TRBV6-1 to TRBJ1-2, with 9 bases fitting TRBD1. The ends lost 8 bases at V and 5 bases at J; junction bases unmatched: 12. CDR1 and CDR2 from the germline V gene are MNHNS and SASEGT. The CDR3 extends over 15 amino acids. CDR3 residues: CASQLLTGGEYGYTF. The CDR3 DNA sequence: TGTGCCAGCCAGCTCCTGACAGGGGGAGAGTATGGCTACACCTTC.

The genes are TRBV7-9 and TRBJ1-2; 7 bases agree with TRBD1. Trimming at V came to 3 bases and at J to 8 bases, leaving 3 bases not matched to a gene. The CDR3 has 12 residues. Germline assignment: CDR1 SEHNR and CDR2 FQNEAQ (reference sequence). The CDR3 DNA reads TGTGCCAGCAGCTTCACAGGGGACGGCTACACCTTC. Translated, it gives CASSFTGDGYTF.

V usage is TRBV11-2 and J usage is TRBJ1-6; perhaps TRBD1 as D (5 bases). Looked up from germline, CDR1 is SGHAT and CDR2 is FQNNGV. This CDR3 region has 15 residues. Trimming shortened V by 5 bases and J by 10 bases, and 18 bases separated the two germline ends. The chain's CDR3 is CASSNRGQWGSPLHF. CDR3 coding DNA: TGTGCCAGCAGCAATAGAGGGCAATGGGGGTCACCCCTCCACTTT.

The V and J genes are TRBV4-1 and TRBJ2-5; 12 nucleotides agree with TRBD2. V lost 4 bases, J lost 0 bases, and 6 bases stayed unmatched. The CDR3 contains 17 residues. Germline loops: CDR1 MGHRA, CDR2 YSYEKL. The CDR3 bases are TGCGCCAGCAGCCGACGACTAGCGGGGGTTAACCAAGAGACCCAGTACTTC. Its translation is CASSRRLAGVNQETQYF.

In its sample, this clonotype ranks as medium-sized (0.01 to 0.1%). The chain is built from TRBV7-2 and TRBJ1-2, with TRBD1 matching 8 bases. The V gene end was trimmed by 6 bases and the J gene end by 4 bases; junction bases not matched to a gene: 7. This CDR3 spans 14 amino acids. Germline loops: CDR1 SGHTA, CDR2 FQGNSA. This CDR3 is CASRRDRRSYGYTF. Here the CDR3 DNA reads TGTGCCAGCAGGCGGGACAGGCGTAGCTATGGCTACACCTTC. The complete variable domain, with remaining parts taken from reference TRBV7-2 and TRBJ1-2, reads GAGVSQSPSNKVTEKGKDVELRCDPISGHTALYWYRQSLGQGLEFLIYFQGNSAPDKSGLPSDRFSAERTGGSVSTLTIQRTQQEDSAVYLCASRRDRRSYGYTFGSGTRLTVV.

The DNA of the CDR3 is TGCAGTGCCCGGGCGGGACCGAAAAGGGCAGATACGCAGTATTTT. Protein: CSARAGPKRADTQYF. The chain uses TRBV20-1 and TRBJ2-3, with D possibly TRBD2 on 6 matching bases. The CDR3 sequence is 15 residues long. From germline, CDR1 is DFQATT and CDR2 SNEGSKA (reference sequence). V was clipped by 6 bases and J by 4 bases, with 20 bases between them.

DNA for the CDR3: TGTGCCAGCAGTTACGGGGGGCTTGCTAGCACAGATACGCAGTATTTT. Its protein is CASSYGGLASTDTQYF. This chain joins TRBV12-3 or TRBV12-4 and TRBJ2-3, with D tentatively TRBD2 (7 bases). V lost 4 bases and J 0 bases, leaving 14 bases between the germline ends. The CDR3 is 16 amino acids.

The table lists this clonotype with a few counts. The chain employs TRBV6-5 and TRBJ2-5; 14 bases match TRBD2. The germline V gene encodes CDR1 MNHEY and CDR2 SVGAGI. After removal of 4 bases from V and 1 base from J, the junction contained 5 bases not matched to a gene. CDR3 size: 17 residues. CDR3 DNA: TGTGCCAGCAGTTCCCGGACTAGCGGGGGGACCCAAGAGACCCAGTACTTC. Its translation is CASSSRTSGGTQETQYF.

The V gene is TRBV6-5, the J gene TRBJ1-1; tentatively, D is TRBD1 (6 bases). Germline loops: CDR1 MNHEY, CDR2 SVGAGI. Trimming took 2 bases from V and 0 from J, leaving 7 bases between them. The CDR3 covers 14 residues. The CDR3 sequence is CASSYQGMNTEAFF. In DNA form, the CDR3 reads TGTGCCAGCAGTTACCAGGGGATGAACACTGAAGCTTTCTTT.

This chain links TRBV30 with TRBJ1-4; TRBD1 matches 7 bases. Per the germline V gene, CDR1 is GTSNPN and CDR2 is SVGIG (reference sequence). The CDR3 spans 12 residues. V lost 5 bases, J lost 8 bases, and 5 bases stayed unmatched. The CDR3 is CAWRQGWEKLFF. CDR3 coding DNA: TGTGCCTGGCGACAGGGATGGGAAAAACTGTTTTTT.